These 2 T cell receptor beta chains originate from one sample sequenced in a study of T cells and Merkel cell carcinoma outcomes. Some clones are missing from TCRdb's copy, which holds only in-frame ones; the method was immunoSEQ multiplex PCR. Found here are 12,000 to 15,000 clones, roughly 92% of them singletons; the top ten hold roughly 2%. Material for sequencing was tumor tissue from Merkel cell carcinoma. The source of these receptors is a human donor with Merkel cell carcinoma.

This clone was found once. This chain links TRBV5-1 with TRBJ1-1, with 8 bases that match TRBD1. CDR3 length equals 13 residues. Germline CDR1 is SGHRS and CDR2 is YFSETQ. The V and J ends lost 3 bases and 6 bases, in that order; junction bases with no gene match: 4. In DNA, the CDR3 is TGCGCCAGCAGCTCACAGGGGGTAGCTGAAGCTTTCTTT. Its translation is CASSSQGVAEAFF.

This chain uses TRBV29-1 with TRBJ2-5, with TRBD1 matching 10 bases. V was pared by 1 base and J by 1 base, with 6 bases of the junction left unmatched. This CDR3 region has 16 residues. CDR1 is SQVTM, CDR2 ANQGSEA, per germline. CDR3 sequence reads: CSVEAPGQGLQETQYF. In nucleotides, the CDR3 is TGCAGCGTTGAAGCCCCGGGACAGGGGCTCCAAGAGACCCAGTACTTC.